This entry concerns a single T cell receptor beta chain. The antigen is unknown. At the DNA level, this CDR3 is encoded by other sequences in the same sample as well. The protocol was immunoSEQ multiplex PCR, while the TCRdb copy is restricted to in-frame clones and leaves out a portion. The sample has a few million clones; approximately 92% are singletons. This sample was taken from a study of shared clonotypes between healthy human individuals. Germline loops: CDR1 MDHEN, CDR2 SYDVKM. The CDR3 sequence is 11 residues long. Trimming pared 1 base from V and 7 bases from J, leaving 5 bases between. Study findings and constraints: The expectation was that sequencing depth would affect clonotype sharing among donors.

As defined, naive CD8 cells were CD45RO-negative and positively selected for CCR7, with terminally differentiated effector memory CD45RA+ cells excluded. This chain connects TRBV28 to TRBJ2-7, with a weak D call TRBD2 (5 bases). The material sequenced was naive CD8+ T cells from PBMCs. This TCR was sampled from a man between 18 and 35 years old in good health. Some clones in this sample may be carry-over from other donors' samples. The CDR3 DNA follows: TGTGCCAGCAGTTTATCGGGAGAGCAGTACTTC. This translates into CASSLSGEQYF.